The 31 T cell receptor beta chains below all came from one sample that was sequenced in a study of shared clonotypes between healthy human individuals. Only in-frame clones appear in the TCRdb table, and some are missing; sequencing was by immunoSEQ multiplex PCR. This table holds about 1.5 million clones, approximately 98% found once. The specimen sequenced was naive CD4+ T cells sorted from blood. Subset described: CD45RA+ positively selected. Receptor source: a man aged 25 to 40 in good health.

This clone was picked up one time. Additional DNA sequences in this sample encode the identical CDR3. The chain combines TRBV4-3 with TRBJ1-5; TRBD1 might be the D (6 bases). Per the germline V gene, CDR1 is LGHNA and CDR2 is YSLEER. V shed 0 bases and J shed 1 base, with 7 bases lying between them. CDR3 size: 15 residues. CDR3 DNA sequence: TGCGCCAGCAGCCAAGATACAGGGAGCAATCAGCCCCAGCATTTT. Translating gives CASSQDTGSNQPQHF.

For this clone: The sample contains more than one DNA sequence encoding this CDR3. The rearrangement links TRBV5-1 to TRBJ1-1; no firm D call. Germline lookup yields CDR1 SGHRS and CDR2 YFSETQ. The CDR3 is made up of 13 amino acids. Trimming removed 0 bases from V and 3 bases from J, with 6 bases in between. The CDR3 is CASSLAGDTEAFF. CDR3 sequence (DNA): TGCGCCAGCAGCTTGGCCGGGGACACTGAAGCTTTCTTT.

The chain recombines TRBV4-3 with TRBJ2-2, with D perhaps given as TRBD1 or TRBD2 (5 bases each). The V gene's germline CDR1 is LGHNA and CDR2 YSLEER. This CDR3 comprises 15 residues. With 0 bases removed from V and 6 bases from J, the gap between germline ends came to 11 bases. CDR3 in DNA: TGCGCCAGCAGCCAAGACCAGGGAGTGTCCGGGGAGCTGTTTTTT. Its protein product is CASSQDQGVSGELFF.

J is TRBJ1-2 and V is TRBV5-1; D unresolved. V was cut by 4 bases and J by 1 base, with 14 bases left in between. Looked up from germline, CDR1 is SGHRS and CDR2 is YFSETQ. The CDR3 is 15 residues long. CDR3 sequence reads: CASSLRVSDNYGYTF. CDR3 bases: TGCGCCAGCAGCCTCCGGGTCAGCGATAACTATGGCTACACCTTC.

This chain uses TRBV29-1 with TRBJ1-5; the D is unclear. V gave up 6 bases and J gave up 1 base, with 7 bases separating them. The germline CDR1 and CDR2 sequences are SQVTM and ANQGSEA. The CDR3 runs to 12 residues. This CDR3 is CSVPVSNQPQHF. CDR3 nucleotides: TGCAGCGTGCCCGTAAGCAATCAGCCCCAGCATTTT. Supplemented by reference TRBV29-1 and TRBJ1-5, the full variable domain reads SAVISQKPSRDICQRGTSLTIQCQVDSQVTMMFWYRQQPGQSLTLIATANQGSEATYESGFVIDKFPISRPNLTFSTLTVSNMSPEDSSIYLCSVPVSNQPQHFGDGTRLSIL.

The gene calls are TRBV5-1 and TRBJ1-5, with a tentative D call TRBD1 (5 bases). This CDR3 has 15 amino acids. V was shortened by 1 base and J by 2 bases, with 10 bases between the two germline ends. Germline CDR1 SGHRS, CDR2 YFSETQ. CDR3 sequence: CASSLMGVGNQPQHF. The CDR3 DNA sequence: TGCGCCAGCAGCTTGATGGGGGTCGGCAATCAGCCCCAGCATTTT.

This clone has only a few counts. The V call is TRBV5-6, the J call TRBJ2-7; 7 nucleotides match TRBD1. Germline V gene data show CDR1 as SGHDT and CDR2 as YYEEEE. After removal of 4 bases from V and 5 bases from J, the junction contained 12 bases not matched to a gene. The CDR3 has 15 amino acids. The CDR3 DNA sequence: TGTGCCAGCAGCGAGGAGCTTGACAGGGACCACGAGCAGTACTTC. It specifies CASSEELDRDHEQYF.

The chain has TRBV7-7 and TRBJ2-7; 9 bases line up with TRBD1. There are 15 residues in the CDR3. Losses at the gene ends were 1 base for V and 5 bases for J; bases not matched to a gene: 6. Per the germline V gene, CDR1 is SSHAT and CDR2 is FNYEAQ (reference sequence). CDR3 sequence: CASSLGTGATNEQYF. CDR3 DNA: TGTGCCAGCAGCTTAGGGACAGGGGCTACGAACGAGCAGTACTTC.

This chain connects TRBV5-1 to TRBJ1-4; D may be TRBD1 (6 bases). The germline V gene encodes CDR1 SGHRS and CDR2 YFSETQ. This CDR3 has 17 residues. V lost 3 bases, J lost 8 bases, and 23 bases lay in between. Here the CDR3 reads CASSWIPRQGRGEKLFF. In DNA, the CDR3 is TGCGCCAGCAGCTGGATCCCTCGCCAGGGTAGGGGGGAAAAACTGTTTTTT.

Comments on this clone: Other DNA sequences of this sample code for an identical CDR3. This chain links TRBV5-5 with TRBJ2-5; D is possibly TRBD1 (6 bases). There are 13 residues in the CDR3. V was clipped by 0 bases and J by 5 bases, with 8 bases between them. CDR1 and CDR2 (germline): SGHKS, YYEKEE (reference sequence). This CDR3 reads CASSLAGVETQYF. In DNA form, the CDR3 reads TGTGCCAGCAGCTTGGCAGGGGTCGAGACCCAGTACTTC. Drawing the rest from reference TRBV5-5 and TRBJ2-5, the complete variable domain is DAGVTQSPTHLIKTRGQQVTLRCSPISGHKSVSWYQQVLGQGPQFIFQYYEKEERGRGNFPDRFSARQFPNYSSELNVNALLLGDSALYLCASSLAGVETQYFGPGTRLLVL.

This chain connects TRBV10-3 to TRBJ1-5; 11 nucleotides line up with TRBD1. The germline gives CDR1 ENHRY, CDR2 SYGVKD. The CDR3 totals 14 residues. V shed 6 bases and J 7 bases; nucleotides not matched to a gene: 5. CDR3 amino acids: CAISRDRGRQPQHF. The CDR3 bases are TGTGCCATCAGCCGGGACAGGGGGAGACAGCCCCAGCATTTT.

This chain joins TRBV27 and TRBJ1-1; 7 bases align to TRBD1. The CDR3 extends over 15 amino acids. J gave up 6 bases and V 1 base, and 8 bases lay outside the gene matches. Germline values: CDR1 MNHEY, CDR2 SMNVEV (reference sequence). DNA for the CDR3: TGTGCCAGCAGTTTATTAAGGGGGCCCAGCGCTGAAGCTTTCTTT. It yields the protein CASSLLRGPSAEAFF.

This chain links TRBV11-3 with TRBJ2-7; D possibly corresponds to TRBD2 (6 bases). This CDR3 has 15 residues. V dropped 1 base and J dropped 2 bases, with 12 bases sitting between them. The germline V gene has CDR1 SGHNT and CDR2 YENEEA. CDR3 residues: CASSLGASETYEQYF. The CDR3 DNA follows: TGTGCCAGCAGCTTAGGAGCTAGCGAAACCTACGAGCAGTACTTC.

The rearrangement joins TRBV10-1 to TRBJ2-7; the D is unclear. V was clipped by 3 bases and J by 2 bases, with 17 bases between them. In germline, CDR1 is WNHNN, CDR2 SYGVQD (reference sequence). CDR3 length equals 16 residues. In DNA, the CDR3 is TGCGCCAGCAGTGATGCACGGTACAGAGCTACCTACGAGCAGTACTTC. It codes for CASSDARYRATYEQYF.

This sequence joins TRBV27 and TRBJ1-1; 9 nucleotides line up with TRBD1. Germline lookup yields CDR1 MNHEY and CDR2 SMNVEV (reference sequence). The V and J ends lost 2 bases and 4 bases, in that order; junction bases with no gene match: 2. The CDR3 spans 14 residues. The CDR3 here is CASSLIQGATEAFF. In nucleotides, the CDR3 is TGTGCCAGCAGTTTAATACAGGGGGCCACTGAAGCTTTCTTT.

This chain connects TRBV6-4 to TRBJ2-5; 7 bases are shared with TRBD1. The length of the CDR3 is 16 residues. Germline V gene sequence: CDR1 MRHNA, CDR2 SNTAGT. V shed 6 bases and J 1 base; nucleotides not matched to a gene: 11. The CDR3 loop reads CASSDDWDRSQETQYF. As DNA, the CDR3 is TGTGCCAGCAGCGACGATTGGGACAGAAGCCAAGAGACCCAGTACTTC.

V usage is TRBV18 and J usage is TRBJ1-5; 7 bases are shared with TRBD1. Germline V lookup: CDR1 KGHSH, CDR2 LQKENI. The CDR3 runs 14 residues. Germline trimming cut 3 bases from V and 7 bases from J; bases unmatched to any gene: 6. The CDR3 sequence: CASSPETGEQPQHF. The CDR3 DNA is TGTGCCAGCTCACCCGAAACAGGGGAACAGCCCCAGCATTTT.

The chain links TRBV9 to TRBJ2-7, with D possibly TRBD1 on 6 matching bases. This CDR3 comprises 15 residues. The germline V gene encodes CDR1 SGDLS and CDR2 YYNGEE. Trimming removed 4 bases at V and 0 bases at J, with 14 bases between. CDR3 region: CASSLAGGLSYEQYF. In DNA form, the CDR3 reads TGTGCCAGCAGCCTGGCTGGGGGCCTCTCCTACGAGCAGTACTTC.

The CDR3, as DNA: TGTGCCAGCAGTACTGGGACGTTGAGCGGTTCGCAGTACTTC. Its translation is CASSTGTLSGSQYF. The chain links TRBV28 to TRBJ2-7, with D perhaps matching TRBD1 or TRBD2 (5 bases each). The CDR3 sequence is 14 residues long. CDR1 is MDHEN and CDR2 is SYDVKM in the germline V gene. V lost 5 bases, J lost 9 bases, and 20 bases lay in between.

The rearrangement uses TRBV7-2 and TRBJ2-3; D is ambiguous. Germline CDR1 reads SGHTA; CDR2 reads FQGNSA. The CDR3 consists of 13 residues. V was cut by 3 bases and J by 2 bases, with 6 bases left in between. CDR3 residues: CASSFEYTDTQYF. CDR3 sequence (DNA): TGTGCCAGCAGCTTTGAGTACACAGATACGCAGTATTTT.

As to this clone: At the DNA level, this CDR3 is encoded by other sequences in the same sample as well. The rearrangement links TRBV6-6 to TRBJ2-7; unclear D gene. The germline gives CDR1 MNHNY, CDR2 SVGAGI (reference sequence). The CDR3 is 12 amino acids. V dropped 5 bases and J dropped 4 bases, with 9 bases sitting between them. The CDR3 loop is CASSRTAYEQYF. The CDR3 DNA is TGTGCCAGCAGTCGGACGGCTTACGAGCAGTACTTC.

V is TRBV6-1 and J is TRBJ1-3; no clear D gene. The germline CDR1 and CDR2 sequences are MNHNS and SASEGT. V shed 3 bases and J shed 0 bases, with 9 bases lying between them. The CDR3 sequence is 15 residues long. The CDR3 loop is CASSDGGSSGNTIYF. CDR3 sequence (DNA): TGTGCCAGCAGTGATGGCGGGTCCTCTGGAAACACCATATATTTT.

Note on this clone: Other DNA sequences in the same sample also yield this CDR3. The V gene is TRBV15, the J gene TRBJ1-2, with D perhaps matching TRBD1 (6 bases). The germline gives CDR1 LNHNV, CDR2 YYDKDF (reference sequence). The CDR3 is 13 amino acids. Trimming pared 0 bases from V and 5 bases from J, leaving 7 bases between. The CDR3 spells CATSRDRGYGYTF. The CDR3 DNA reads TGTGCCACCAGCAGAGATAGGGGGTATGGCTACACCTTC.

Note on this clone: The sample contains more than one DNA sequence encoding this CDR3. The chain uses TRBV5-1 and TRBJ2-1; the match to TRBD2 covers 12 bases. In germline, CDR1 is SGHRS, CDR2 YFSETQ. The CDR3 runs 16 residues. The V segment lost 4 bases and the J segment 1 base; nucleotides outside the gene matches: 3. The CDR3 is CASSAGTSGSYNEQFF. CDR3 nucleotides: TGCGCCAGCAGCGCCGGGACTAGCGGGTCCTACAATGAGCAGTTCTTC.

The J gene is TRBJ2-7, the V gene TRBV7-6, with 10 bases aligning to TRBD1. CDR1 is SGHVS and CDR2 is FNYEAQ in the germline V gene. CDR3 length equals 15 residues. Trimming took 2 bases from V and 5 from J; bases not matched to a gene: 6. CDR3 amino acids: CASSLRTGGVHEQYF. CDR3 nucleotides: TGTGCCAGCAGCTTACGGACAGGGGGGGTGCACGAGCAGTACTTC.

The CDR3 nucleotides read TGTGCCAGCAGCCGTCCGCATCAGGGCGGGGTGGATACGCAGTATTTT. Residues: CASSRPHQGGVDTQYF. The rearrangement links TRBV11-2 to TRBJ2-3; D is perhaps TRBD2 (6 bases). The germline V gene encodes CDR1 SGHAT and CDR2 FQNNGV. The CDR3 consists of 16 residues. V was cut by 5 bases and J by 6 bases, with 21 bases left in between.

This chain joins TRBV15 and TRBJ2-4, with 8 bases identical to TRBD2. The V gene's germline CDR1 is LNHNV and CDR2 YYDKDF (reference sequence). CDR3 length: 19 amino acids. Trimming removed 0 bases from V and 7 bases from J; junction bases left unmatched: 17. The CDR3 loop is CATSRDGGAGTSFVNIQYF. The DNA for the CDR3 is TGTGCCACCAGCAGAGATGGGGGCGCCGGGACTAGTTTTGTGAACATTCAGTACTTC.

With respect to this clone: Other DNA sequences within the sample encode an identical CDR3. The chain employs TRBV20-1 and TRBJ2-1, with D unresolved. CDR1 is DFQATT, CDR2 SNEGSKA, per germline (reference sequence). The V end was cut by 5 bases, the J end by 7 bases, with 9 bases between. This CDR3 has 11 amino acids. For the CDR3, the DNA is TGCAGTGCTCGTCGGGCGAATGAGCAGTTCTTC. Its translation: CSARRANEQFF.

The chain couples TRBV7-2 to TRBJ2-3, with a tentative D call TRBD1 (6 bases). Trimming took off 7 bases at V and 8 bases at J, with 16 bases between the two ends. Germline V gives CDR1 SGHTA, CDR2 FQGNSA. The CDR3 is made up of 13 amino acids. The CDR3 reads CASTDRTSGTQYF. As DNA, the CDR3 is TGTGCCAGCACCGACAGGACCTCCGGTACGCAGTATTTT.

Details on this clone: The junction and the germline gene differ at one end; a read error may be behind it. The rearrangement uses TRBV9 and TRBJ2-5, with D unresolved. CDR1 SGDLS and CDR2 YYNGEE come from the germline V gene. This CDR3 region has 14 residues. CDR3 amino acids: CASSVDGLQEPQYF. Written as DNA, the CDR3 is TGTGCCAGCAGCGTAGATGGGCTTCAAGAGCCCCAGTACTTC.

The CDR3 is CASSPPVGGVTYEQYF. In DNA form, the CDR3 reads TGTGCCAGCTCACCACCGGTCGGGGGGGTAACCTACGAGCAGTACTTC. The V gene is TRBV18, the J gene TRBJ2-7; 8 bases agree with TRBD2. The CDR3 runs to 16 residues. V was clipped by 0 bases and J by 2 bases; unmatched bases: 6. CDR1 is KGHSH and CDR2 is LQKENI in the germline V gene.